The 29 T cell receptor beta chains in this list originate from one sample, sequenced in a study of regulatory T cells in long-lasting Graves disease. Libraries of TCR beta came from iRepertoire HTBI primers plus Arm-PCR of CDR3 regions. A single record per CDR3 protein comes from TCRdb applying MiXCR to the multiplex PCR reads. The data contain 400,000 to 500,000 distinct CDR3 sequences, 20% to 25% of them singletons. Time point meaning: persistent/refractory GD, antithyroid drugs over 5 years with positive TRAb. Extracted PBMC RNA gave rise to the TCR library. The specimen was peripheral blood mononuclear cells (PBMCs), collected when the disease was refractory, from a patient treated with antithyroid drugs. The receptors come from a female donor with Graves disease.

This clonotype appeared many times. V is TRBV28 and J is TRBJ1-2, with 8 bases matching TRBD1. Trimming at V came to 5 bases and at J to 1 base, leaving 6 bases not matched to a gene. Germline V gene sequence: CDR1 MDHEN, CDR2 SYDVKM. CDR3 length: 15 amino acids. DNA of the CDR3: TGTGCCAGCAGTCCAGGACAGGGCGGTAACTATGGCTACACCTTC. Translated, it gives CASSPGQGGNYGYTF.

This clonotype was detected many times. The DNA for the CDR3 is TGTGCCAGCAGAGAAATTAGGGGCGGCGAGACCCAGTACTTC. This gives the protein CASREIRGGETQYF. The rearrangement links TRBV27 to TRBJ2-5, with a weak D call TRBD1 (5 bases). The V end was cut by 6 bases, the J end by 5 bases, with 16 bases between. The CDR3 sequence is 14 residues long. The germline gives CDR1 MNHEY, CDR2 SMNVEV (reference sequence).

The J gene is TRBJ1-3, the V gene TRBV6-1; 12 bases fit TRBD1. This CDR3 contains 14 residues. Germline values: CDR1 MNHNS, CDR2 SASEGT. The V segment lost 6 bases and the J segment 6 bases; nucleotides outside the gene matches: 3. The CDR3 sequence is CASRLGQGANTIYF. CDR3 coding DNA: TGTGCCAGCAGACTGGGACAGGGGGCAAACACCATATATTTT.

The chain joins TRBV7-2 to TRBJ1-1, with 9 bases identical to TRBD1. The J segment lost 5 bases and the V segment lost 5 bases, leaving 3 bases of the junction unmatched. The CDR3 has 13 amino acids. The germline V gene has CDR1 SGHTA and CDR2 FQGNSA. The CDR3 protein is CASSDRGGTEAFF. In nucleotides, the CDR3 is TGTGCCAGCAGCGACAGGGGGGGGACTGAAGCTTTCTTT.

This clonotype has only a few counts. The rearrangement links TRBV20-1 to TRBJ2-5; 8 bases fit TRBD2. Germline V CDR1 and CDR2: DFQATT, SNEGSKA (reference sequence). V lost 6 bases, J lost 4 bases, and 10 bases stayed unmatched. The CDR3 extends over 14 amino acids. CDR3 DNA sequence: TGCAGTGCAGCGGGAGCGGGGGCCACAGAGACCCAGTACTTC. Amino acids: CSAAGAGATETQYF.

The rearrangement uses TRBV20-1 and TRBJ1-4; D gene unclear. CDR3 size: 13 residues. The germline gives CDR1 DFQATT, CDR2 SNEGSKA (reference sequence). The V end lost 6 bases, the J end lost 3 bases, and 11 bases lay between the germline ends. The CDR3 region is CSAPWGANEKLFF. CDR3 DNA sequence: TGCAGTGCCCCCTGGGGAGCTAATGAAAAACTGTTTTTT.

This clonotype was found many times. The chain is built from TRBV27 and TRBJ2-7; 12 nucleotides align to TRBD1. The CDR3 spans 17 residues. Germline V gene lookup returns CDR1 MNHEY and CDR2 SMNVEV (reference sequence). V dropped 7 bases and J dropped 3; count of bases not matched to a gene: 13. CDR3 sequence (DNA): TGTGCCAGCACCGATCCGACCGGGACAGGGGGCCTCTACGAGCAGTACTTC. This encodes CASTDPTGTGGLYEQYF.

This chain uses TRBV6-1 with TRBJ2-4, with D possibly being TRBD1 (6 bases). V lost 6 bases to trimming and J lost 6 bases, with 12 bases between them. The germline gives CDR1 MNHNS, CDR2 SASEGT. CDR3 length equals 13 residues. CDR3 sequence reads: CASRQTGRNIQYF. The CDR3 nucleotides are TGTGCCAGCAGGCAAACAGGGAGAAACATTCAGTACTTC.

The sample holds a few counts of this clonotype. The chain links TRBV12-3 or TRBV12-4 to TRBJ2-3; D remains unclear. V was pared by 4 bases and J by 0 bases, with 8 bases between. The CDR3 is made up of 14 amino acids. CDR3 protein: CASSSSPSTDTQYF. In DNA form, the CDR3 reads TGTGCCAGCAGTTCTTCCCCGAGCACAGATACGCAGTATTTT.

This clonotype was recorded many times. The chain combines TRBV6-5 with TRBJ2-7; D unclear. The CDR3 contains 16 residues. CDR1 and CDR2 (germline): MNHEY, SVGAGI. The V and J ends lost 2 bases and 7 bases respectively, with 21 bases between them. The CDR3 protein is CASSYHRDVLSGEQYF. The CDR3 nucleotides read TGTGCCAGCAGTTACCACCGCGATGTTCTCTCTGGAGAGCAGTACTTC.

The chain links TRBV5-1 to TRBJ2-5; no clear D gene. CDR3 length: 14 residues. CDR1 and CDR2 (germline): SGHRS, YFSETQ. Trimming removed 1 base from V and 1 base from J, with 8 bases in between. The CDR3 DNA is TGCGCCAGCAGCTTGACCCCGGGCCAAGAGACCCAGTACTTC. Encoded protein: CASSLTPGQETQYF. The entire variable domain, with the rest obtained from reference TRBV5-1 and TRBJ2-5, is as follows: KAGVTQTPRYLIKTRGQQVTLSCSPISGHRSVSWYQQTPGQGLQFLFEYFSETQRNKGNFPGRFSGRQFSNSRSEMNVSTLELGDSALYLCASSLTPGQETQYFGPGTRLLVL.

As regards this clonotype: A read error may be the cause here, since a much bigger clone is one base away. This rearrangement joins TRBV28 to TRBJ1-4; a possible D gene is TRBD1 (6 bases). CDR3 size: 14 residues. Germline V lookup: CDR1 MDHEN, CDR2 SYDVKM. Trimming left V 8 bases short and J 3 bases short, with 13 bases between. CDR3 bases: TGTGCCAGCGGTCTGGGGGCGCCTAATGAAAAACTGTTTTTT. It codes for CASGLGAPNEKLFF.

Ten or more counts support this clonotype. This chain connects TRBV10-3 to TRBJ2-5; 11 nucleotides agree with TRBD2. V was clipped by 0 bases and J by 5 bases; unmatched bases: 5. CDR1 and CDR2 from the germline V gene are ENHRY and SYGVKD. CDR3 length: 16 residues. The CDR3: CAISESELAGDETQYF. Here the CDR3 DNA reads TGTGCCATCAGTGAGTCAGAACTAGCGGGAGATGAGACCCAGTACTTC.

The chain uses TRBV24-1 and TRBJ2-3; D unresolved. The CDR3 sequence is 14 residues long. V was shortened by 1 base and J by 6 bases, with 10 bases between the two germline ends. Germline CDR1 and CDR2: KGHDR and SFDVKD. This chain's CDR3 is CATSDLSSSDTQYF. Written as DNA, the CDR3 is TGTGCCACCAGTGATTTATCGTCGTCGGATACGCAGTATTTT.

This clonotype has just a few counts. At one boundary the junction diverges from the germline segment, which might be a read error. This sequence joins TRBV7-9 and TRBJ2-2; TRBD2 matches at 13 bases. Germline V CDR1 and CDR2: SEHNR, FQNEAQ (reference sequence). CDR3 length equals 16 residues. CDR3 sequence: CASSLYGLAGAGELFF. The DNA for the CDR3 is TGCGCCAGCAGCTTGTACGGACTAGCGGGGGCCGGGGAGCTGTTTTTT.

This clonotype has a count of ten or more. This chain links TRBV5-1 with TRBJ1-1; D unclear. Germline V lookup: CDR1 SGHRS, CDR2 YFSETQ. With 0 bases removed from V and 8 bases from J, the gap between germline ends came to 8 bases. The CDR3 extends over 12 amino acids. The CDR3 region has the DNA TGCGCCAGCAGCTTGGTGGGTAGGGAAGCTTTCTTT. Translation: CASSLVGREAFF.

The table lists this clonotype with a few counts. J is TRBJ2-7 and V is TRBV4-1, with D possibly matching TRBD2 (5 bases). The CDR3 runs 17 residues. V lost 4 bases to trimming and J lost 0 bases, with 19 bases between them. Germline V gene sequence: CDR1 MGHRA, CDR2 YSYEKL. This chain's CDR3 is CASSPLEAPKSSYEQYF. The CDR3 nucleotides read TGCGCCAGCAGCCCCTTGGAGGCTCCGAAGAGCTCCTACGAGCAGTACTTC.

In this sample, this clonotype turned up many times. The gene calls are TRBV6-1 and TRBJ2-5, with D maybe TRBD2 (5 bases). From germline, CDR1 is MNHNS and CDR2 SASEGT. Trimming removed 6 bases at V and 3 bases at J, with 11 bases between. The CDR3 contains 13 residues. CDR3 in amino acids: CASRLSGKETQYF. The CDR3 nucleotides are TGTGCCAGCAGATTAAGCGGAAAAGAGACCCAGTACTTC.

This clonotype showed up many times. This rearrangement joins TRBV20-1 to TRBJ1-1; D call uncertain. The CDR3 sequence is 14 residues long. Looked up from germline, CDR1 is DFQATT and CDR2 is SNEGSKA (reference sequence). V lost 4 bases and J lost 1, with 13 bases in between. The CDR3 DNA sequence: TGCAGTGCTAAACGAGGTGAGGGGAACACTGAAGCTTTCTTT. Its translation is CSAKRGEGNTEAFF.

The chain employs TRBV19 and TRBJ2-6; possible D gene TRBD1, 5 bases. The CDR3 totals 18 residues. Germline V gene lookup returns CDR1 LNHDA and CDR2 SQIVND (reference sequence). V gave up 5 bases and J gave up 0 bases, with 17 bases separating them. CDR3 sequence: CASSPQGAPSSGANVLTF. DNA for the CDR3: TGTGCCAGTAGTCCCCAGGGCGCGCCGAGCTCTGGGGCCAACGTCCTGACTTTC.

The V and J genes are TRBV20-1 and TRBJ2-2, with D unresolved. The CDR3 spans 18 residues. Germline assignment: CDR1 DFQATT and CDR2 SNEGSKA (reference sequence). V shed 2 bases and J shed 5 bases, with 24 bases lying between them. The CDR3 protein is CSARIGSTGPLGTGELFF. In DNA form, the CDR3 reads TGCAGTGCTAGAATCGGATCCACGGGTCCCCTCGGGACCGGGGAGCTGTTTTTT.

This clonotype has just a few counts. The chain is built from TRBV5-1 and TRBJ2-7; 7 bases fit TRBD1. The germline CDR1 and CDR2 sequences are SGHRS and YFSETQ. After removal of 8 bases from V and 2 bases from J, the junction contained 10 bases not matched to a gene. The CDR3 totals 14 residues. This CDR3 reads CASGGGQGAYEQYF. As DNA, the CDR3 is TGCGCCAGTGGTGGAGGTCAGGGGGCCTACGAGCAGTACTTC.

The table lists this clonotype with many counts. The chain carries TRBV15 and TRBJ2-6, with D hard to call. CDR3 length equals 15 residues. Germline V CDR1 and CDR2: LNHNV, YYDKDF (reference sequence). V lost 0 bases to trimming and J lost 6 bases, with 9 bases between them. The CDR3 DNA reads TGTGCCACCAGCAGAGAAAGACCCCCGGCCAACGTCCTGACTTTC. Translated, it gives CATSRERPPANVLTF.

This clonotype was counted only a few times. V usage is TRBV28 and J usage is TRBJ2-7, with TRBD1 matching 7 bases. Germline V lookup: CDR1 MDHEN, CDR2 SYDVKM. The CDR3 totals 14 residues. Losses at the gene ends were 4 bases for V and 3 bases for J; bases not matched to a gene: 6. CDR3 in amino acids: CASSWPGQSYEQYF. CDR3 nucleotides: TGTGCCAGCAGTTGGCCGGGACAGAGCTACGAGCAGTACTTC.

The J gene is TRBJ1-1, the V gene TRBV5-1, with D unresolved. Germline CDR1 SGHRS, CDR2 YFSETQ. V lost 1 base, J lost 0 bases, and 7 bases lay in between. The CDR3 consists of 14 residues. CDR3 amino acids: CASSLNTMNTEAFF. The CDR3 DNA sequence: TGCGCCAGCAGCTTGAACACGATGAACACTGAAGCTTTCTTT.

A few counts support this clonotype. The V gene is TRBV27, the J gene TRBJ2-7; 10 bases line up with TRBD2. The CDR3 is 13 amino acids. V was clipped by 7 bases and J by 3 bases; unmatched bases: 3. The germline V gene has CDR1 MNHEY and CDR2 SMNVEV (reference sequence). The CDR3 sequence: CASNQRGGYEQYF. The CDR3 bases are TGTGCCAGCAATCAGCGGGGGGGCTACGAGCAGTACTTC.

This clonotype has a count of ten or more. The rearrangement links TRBV24-1 to TRBJ1-1, with no clear D. Trimming pared 2 bases from V and 7 bases from J, leaving 7 bases between. Germline V gene data show CDR1 as KGHDR and CDR2 as SFDVKD. The CDR3 consists of 12 residues. Here the CDR3 DNA reads TGTGCCACCAGTGATTCTCTGGGTGAAGCTTTCTTT. Translating it yields CATSDSLGEAFF.

The chain couples TRBV24-1 to TRBJ2-7; D gene unclear. V lost 4 bases to trimming and J lost 3 bases, with 9 bases between them. This CDR3 is 13 amino acids long. CDR1 is KGHDR and CDR2 is SFDVKD in the germline V gene. CDR3 region: CATSDIGGYEQYF. CDR3 nucleotide sequence: TGTGCCACCAGTGACATTGGTGGCTACGAGCAGTACTTC.

This clonotype has at least ten counts. This chain links TRBV7-9 with TRBJ2-7; perhaps TRBD2 as D (6 bases). Germline V lookup: CDR1 SEHNR, CDR2 FQNEAQ (reference sequence). V dropped 1 base and J dropped 5 bases, with 9 bases sitting between them. The CDR3 runs to 13 residues. Here the CDR3 DNA reads TGTGCCAGCAGCTTAGGACTAGTTGACGAGCAGTACTTC. Amino acids: CASSLGLVDEQYF.